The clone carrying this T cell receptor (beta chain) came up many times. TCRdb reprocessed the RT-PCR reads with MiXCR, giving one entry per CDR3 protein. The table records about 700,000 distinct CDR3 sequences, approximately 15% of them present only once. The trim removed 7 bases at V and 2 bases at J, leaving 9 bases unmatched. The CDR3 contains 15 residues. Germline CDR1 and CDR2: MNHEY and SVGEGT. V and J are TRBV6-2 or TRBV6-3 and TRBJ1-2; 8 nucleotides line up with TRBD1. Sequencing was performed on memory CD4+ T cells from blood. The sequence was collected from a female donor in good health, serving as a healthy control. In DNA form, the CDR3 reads TGTGCCAGCACCCCAACCGGACAGGGCAACTATGGCTACACCTTC. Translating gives CASTPTGQGNYGYTF.